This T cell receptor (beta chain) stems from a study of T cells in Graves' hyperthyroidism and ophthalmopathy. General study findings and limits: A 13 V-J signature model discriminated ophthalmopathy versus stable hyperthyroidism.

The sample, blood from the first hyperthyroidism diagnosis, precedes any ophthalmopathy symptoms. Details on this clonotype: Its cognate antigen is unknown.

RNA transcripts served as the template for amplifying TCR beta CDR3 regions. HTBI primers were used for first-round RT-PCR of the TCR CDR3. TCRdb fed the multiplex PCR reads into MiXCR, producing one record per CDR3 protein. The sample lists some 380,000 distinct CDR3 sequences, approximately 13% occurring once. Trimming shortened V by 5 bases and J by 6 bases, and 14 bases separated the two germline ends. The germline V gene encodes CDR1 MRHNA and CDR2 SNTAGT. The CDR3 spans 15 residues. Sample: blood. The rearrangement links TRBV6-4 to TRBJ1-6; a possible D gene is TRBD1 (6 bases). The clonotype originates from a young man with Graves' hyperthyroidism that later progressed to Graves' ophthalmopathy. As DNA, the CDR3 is TGTGCCAGCAGTACCGTGACAGGCTCTAATTCACCCCTCCACTTT. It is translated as CASSTVTGSNSPLHF.